The rows below give T cell receptor beta chains drawn from one sample of a study of post-analysis software for immune sequencing data. TCRdb analysed the PCR reads with MiXCR anew, one entry per CDR3 protein. This table holds hundreds of thousands of distinct CDR3 sequences, 55% to 60% found once. Sequenced input: blood. Receptors originate from a girl aged 2 to 10 with multiple sclerosis. The conserved cysteine and the conserved F or W are not part of the CDR3 here. The order of the fields is D gene, V gene, J gene, CDR3 protein. A D gene is named only where the DNA matches it firmly.

NA,TRBV29-1,TRBJ1-1,SVTGRMNTEAF
NA,TRBV20-1,TRBJ1-2,SAPPGTSENYGYT
TRBD1,TRBV6-2/TRBV6-3,TRBJ2-3,ASSLDRALTDTQY
TRBD2,TRBV6-5,TRBJ2-3,ASSYGIAGESTDTQY
TRBD2,TRBV5-1,TRBJ2-7,ASRRGVGEQY
NA,TRBV6-1,TRBJ2-4,ASSAPSDGSKNIQY
NA,TRBV15,TRBJ2-7,ATSRGLEGDPYEQY
NA,TRBV5-1,TRBJ2-1,ASSLGRGRFYNEQF
TRBD1,TRBV29-1,NA,SVEEGQGGYEQY
TRBD2,TRBV7-3,TRBJ2-5,ASSSPSGGYEQH
NA,TRBV12-3/TRBV12-4,TRBJ2-3,ASSILIPDTQY
NA,TRBV29-1,TRBJ2-5,SVERAQETQY
TRBD2,TRBV28,NA,ATGTSGREFTYEQY
NA,TRBV20-1,TRBJ2-7,SASPAGNTYEQY
NA,TRBV6-5,TRBJ2-1,ASSIGSPPYNEQF
TRBD1,TRBV7-2,TRBJ1-4,ASSPPGQLEKLF
TRBD2,TRBV7-9,TRBJ2-7,ASSWMWTSGTSPYDVQY
TRBD1,TRBV24-1,TRBJ2-5,ATSDHGQGDDETQY
NA,TRBV5-1,TRBJ2-1,ASSTGVSGNEQF
NA,TRBV20-1,TRBJ1-2,SARLPLGAANYGYT
TRBD2,TRBV3-1,NA,ASSFRLAATYEQY
TRBD2,TRBV11-2,NA,ASSQIPGGGKTQY
NA,TRBV20-1,TRBJ2-5,SALGQQTSQETQY
NA,TRBV5-1,TRBJ2-1,ASSARQDRDNEQF
NA,TRBV6-5,TRBJ1-1,ASSKKGGSTEAF
NA,TRBV7-2,TRBJ1-1,ASLRGNTEAF
NA,TRBV20-1,TRBJ2-1,SAPLANEQF
NA,TRBV6-6,NA,ASSVTPQSETQY
NA,TRBV7-9,TRBJ2-3,ASSLEARPTDTQY
NA,TRBV29-1,TRBJ2-5,SVQIAVQQTQY
NA,TRBV7-2,TRBJ2-1,ASSLGPPGAGDEQF
TRBD1,TRBV20-1,TRBJ1-4,SAVNLAGGGAANEKLF
TRBD2,TRBV6-5,TRBJ2-7,ASSRTSGSIYEQY
NA,TRBV20-1,TRBJ2-5,SARQGAGEQY
TRBD2,TRBV20-1,TRBJ2-1,SAGEREGQF
NA,TRBV20-1,TRBJ2-7,SATGTTTYEQY
NA,TRBV7-9,TRBJ2-5,ASQLRGSETQY
TRBD2,TRBV20-1,TRBJ2-3,SAPSPSGGLTDTQY